Listed here are 26 T cell receptor beta chains from one sample, sequenced in a study of beta chain features in type 1 diabetes. The investigators reverse transcribed all of the isolated RNA, so they sequenced expressed TCRB transcripts. TCRdb's table, derived via immunoSEQ multiplex PCR, lists solely in-frame clones and lacks some. This sample has 600,000 to 650,000 clones, with about 16% found just once. The specimen was naive CD4+ T cells from blood. Receptors were obtained from a man younger than 35 in good health.

The chain uses TRBV5-1 and TRBJ2-5, with D unresolved. This CDR3 contains 15 residues. Trimming removed 0 bases at V and 4 bases at J, with 13 bases between. CDR1 is SGHRS and CDR2 is YFSETQ in the germline V gene. CDR3 loop: CASSLVGSTGETQYF. The DNA of the CDR3 is TGCGCCAGCAGCTTGGTTGGCTCGACGGGAGAGACCCAGTACTTC.

The table lists this clone with a few counts. The chain recombines TRBV5-4 with TRBJ2-7, with TRBD2 matching over 8 bases. V trimming: 2 bases; J trimming: 4 bases; junction bases outside the gene matches: 5. There are 14 residues in the CDR3. Germline V gene data show CDR1 as SGHNT and CDR2 as YYREEE (reference sequence). The CDR3 region has the DNA TGTGCCAGCAGCTTTGCGGGAGGAAAGTACGAGCAGTACTTC. Translated: CASSFAGGKYEQYF.

The chain is built from TRBV7-2 and TRBJ2-1; no firm D call. V shed 4 bases and J shed 4 bases, with 5 bases lying between them. The CDR3 is made up of 12 amino acids. Germline CDR1 reads SGHTA; CDR2 reads FQGNSA. As DNA, the CDR3 is TGTGCCAGCAGCTGGGATTACAATGAGCAGTTCTTC. Its protein product is CASSWDYNEQFF.

The table lists this clone with a few counts. The chain combines TRBV4-1 with TRBJ2-6; D is perhaps TRBD1 (5 bases). Germline values: CDR1 MGHRA, CDR2 YSYEKL. The length of the CDR3 is 18 residues. The V gene lost 1 base and the J gene lost 2 bases, with 15 bases spanning the gap. CDR3 in DNA: TGCGCCAGCAGCCAAGGGACACTGGCTTCGGCTGGGGCCAACGTCCTGACTTTC. As protein: CASSQGTLASAGANVLTF.

V and J are TRBV5-1 and TRBJ1-1; 8 nucleotides agree with TRBD1. Trimming took 4 bases from V and 10 from J; bases not matched to a gene: 12. CDR3 size: 14 residues. Germline CDR1 SGHRS, CDR2 YFSETQ. DNA for the CDR3: TGCGCCAGCAGCCAGCAAGAAACCAGGGGGCGAGCTTTCTTT. It is translated as CASSQQETRGRAFF.

This clone was found a few times. The chain couples TRBV7-3 to TRBJ2-3, with 8 bases fitting TRBD2. CDR1 and CDR2 from the germline V gene are SGHTA and FQGTGA. The J segment lost 2 bases and the V segment lost 5 bases, leaving 3 bases of the junction unmatched. The CDR3 sequence is 14 residues long. CDR3 protein: CASSPTSATDTQYF. The DNA of the CDR3 is TGTGCCAGCAGCCCGACTAGCGCCACAGATACGCAGTATTTT.

The table lists this clone with a few counts. This rearrangement joins TRBV30 to TRBJ1-1, with D perhaps TRBD1 (5 bases). CDR3 length equals 14 residues. Trimming shortened V by 0 bases and J by 2 bases, and 10 bases separated the two germline ends. Germline V gene lookup returns CDR1 GTSNPN and CDR2 SVGIG (reference sequence). The CDR3 DNA is TGTGCCTGGAGTGTACGGGGGAAAAACACTGAAGCTTTCTTT. Translating gives CAWSVRGKNTEAFF.

The chain has TRBV6-5 and TRBJ2-1, with D perhaps assigned TRBD1 or TRBD2 (5 bases each). The V end was cut by 8 bases, the J end by 9 bases, with 11 bases between. CDR1 and CDR2 (germline): MNHEY, SVGAGI. The CDR3 runs 11 residues. CDR3 sequence reads: CASERGSEQFF. CDR3 sequence (DNA): TGTGCCAGCGAGAGGGGAAGTGAGCAGTTCTTC.

This clone was found a few times. This sequence joins TRBV9 and TRBJ1-4; 7 bases fit TRBD1. J lost 0 bases, V lost 4 bases, and 6 bases had no gene match. This CDR3 is built from 16 residues. Germline V gives CDR1 SGDLS, CDR2 YYNGEE. The CDR3 DNA sequence: TGTGCCAGCAGCCTGCAACAGGGGTCAACTAATGAAAAACTGTTTTTT. The encoded protein is CASSLQQGSTNEKLFF.

The V and J genes are TRBV7-2 and TRBJ2-3, with 9 positions matching TRBD2. Germline V gene sequence: CDR1 SGHTA, CDR2 FQGNSA. V lost 7 bases and J lost 2; bases outside the gene matches: 7. The CDR3 consists of 15 residues. CDR3 DNA sequence: TGTGCCAGCAACGAGCGGGGGGAACCCACAGATACGCAGTATTTT. Translation gives CASNERGEPTDTQYF.

The genes are TRBV9 and TRBJ2-5; no clear D gene. V gave up 5 bases and J gave up 4 bases, with 15 bases separating them. Germline CDR1 is SGDLS and CDR2 is YYNGEE. The CDR3 loop spans 14 amino acids. CDR3 residues: CASSRPGRRETQYF. The CDR3 bases are TGTGCCAGCAGTCGTCCGGGCAGGCGAGAGACCCAGTACTTC.

Points on this clone: Within the sample, other DNA sequences also encode this same CDR3. The V gene is TRBV9, the J gene TRBJ2-7; TRBD1 agrees at 9 bases. CDR3 length: 14 residues. The germline gives CDR1 SGDLS, CDR2 YYNGEE. V lost 4 bases, J lost 4 bases, and 6 bases stayed unmatched. CDR3 amino acids: CASSLGQGTYEQYF. The CDR3, as DNA: TGTGCCAGCAGCCTCGGACAGGGGACATACGAGCAGTACTTC.

The chain carries TRBV5-4 and TRBJ2-1, with 7 bases identical to TRBD1. The CDR3 extends over 14 amino acids. The germline V gene encodes CDR1 SGHNT and CDR2 YYREEE (reference sequence). The V segment lost 2 bases and the J segment 12 bases; nucleotides outside the gene matches: 11. As DNA, the CDR3 is TGTGCCAGCAGCTTAGAAGGAGGCACAGGGGTGCAGTTCTTC. This gives the protein CASSLEGGTGVQFF.

The chain carries TRBV7-9 and TRBJ1-2; D may be TRBD1 (5 bases). The germline V gene has CDR1 SEHNR and CDR2 FQNEAQ (reference sequence). CDR3 length: 15 residues. V was cut by 3 bases and J by 0 bases, with 11 bases left in between. The CDR3 DNA sequence: TGTGCCAGCAGCTTGCAGGGTTTAGCTAACTATGGCTACACCTTC. Translation: CASSLQGLANYGYTF.

This clone turned up a few times. The chain employs TRBV11-2 and TRBJ2-2; D ambiguous. Germline CDR1 SGHAT, CDR2 FQNNGV. This CDR3 spans 12 amino acids. With 5 bases removed from V and 0 bases from J, the gap between germline ends came to 1 base. In DNA, the CDR3 is TGTGCCAGCAGCCCGAACACCGGGGAGCTGTTTTTT. Translation: CASSPNTGELFF.

The CDR3 region has the DNA TGTGCCAGCAGCGCTACGACAGGGACGGGGACTGAAGCTTTCTTT. Its protein product is CASSATTGTGTEAFF. The chain employs TRBV9 and TRBJ1-1; 7 positions agree with TRBD1. The germline gives CDR1 SGDLS, CDR2 YYNGEE. This CDR3 contains 15 residues. J lost 5 bases, V lost 3 bases, and 10 bases had no gene match.

Regarding this clone: This sequence may be a read error, since a much larger clone differs from it by one base. The V gene is TRBV27, the J gene TRBJ2-2, with D hard to call. This CDR3 contains 12 residues. The germline V gene encodes CDR1 MNHEY and CDR2 SMNVEV (reference sequence). The ends were cut back, 6 bases at V and 0 bases at J, with 2 bases in the middle. CDR3 sequence: CASSSNTGELFF. CDR3 DNA: TGTGCCAGCAGCTCGAACACCGGGGAGCTGTTTTTT.

This chain connects TRBV5-1 to TRBJ2-7; D remains ambiguous. This CDR3 has 12 amino acids. Germline CDR1 is SGHRS and CDR2 is YFSETQ. Between the trimmed V and J ends, which lost 7 bases and 1 base, there was a span of 9 bases. The CDR3 region has the DNA TGCGCCAGCGGATCTAATTCCTACGAGCAGTACTTC. This sequence encodes CASGSNSYEQYF.

This clone occurred a few times. The chain is built from TRBV19 and TRBJ1-1; D is ambiguous. CDR1 and CDR2 from the germline V gene are LNHDA and SQIVND (reference sequence). CDR3 length: 12 amino acids. With 9 bases removed from V and 3 bases from J, the gap between germline ends came to 11 bases. CDR3 in DNA: TGTGCCAGCCATCAGTGGGACACTGAAGCTTTCTTT. Encoded protein: CASHQWDTEAFF.

The rearrangement links TRBV5-8 to TRBJ1-5; D unresolved. The CDR3 length is 11 residues. Trimming removed 4 bases from V and 8 bases from J, with 7 bases in between. Germline assignment: CDR1 SGHTS and CDR2 YDEGEE. DNA for the CDR3: TGTGCCAGCAGCCCTAATAAGCCCCAGCATTTT. It is translated as CASSPNKPQHF.

The V and J genes are TRBV5-6 and TRBJ2-1; D is possibly TRBD2 (5 bases). V was cut by 4 bases and J by 5 bases, with 10 bases left in between. The CDR3 is 13 residues long. Germline CDR1 is SGHDT and CDR2 is YYEEEE. The DNA for the CDR3 is TGTGCCAGCAGCCTCGACGGGAACAATGAGCAGTTCTTC. Translated: CASSLDGNNEQFF.

V usage is TRBV27 and J usage is TRBJ2-1, with 10 positions matching TRBD2. CDR1 and CDR2 from the germline V gene are MNHEY and SMNVEV (reference sequence). The CDR3 runs 16 residues. V was clipped by 2 bases and J by 8 bases; unmatched bases: 9. The CDR3 bases are TGTGCCAGCAGTTTAAGAAGTAGCGGGGGGTTATATGAGCAGTTCTTC. Translated: CASSLRSSGGLYEQFF.

This CDR3 is CASRTPRGLSYGYTF. The CDR3 DNA is TGTGCCAGCAGGACTCCCCGGGGGCTTAGCTATGGCTACACCTTC. V gene TRBV28 combines with J gene TRBJ1-2, with a tentative D call TRBD1 (6 bases). The length of the CDR3 is 15 residues. The V end lost 6 bases, the J end lost 4 bases, and 18 bases lay between the germline ends. Germline V gene lookup returns CDR1 MDHEN and CDR2 SYDVKM.

V gene TRBV19 combines with J gene TRBJ2-1; D perhaps matches TRBD1 (6 bases). The CDR3 spans 18 residues. The ends were cut back, 3 bases at V and 1 base at J, with 19 bases in the middle. Germline V gene data show CDR1 as LNHDA and CDR2 as SQIVND (reference sequence). The CDR3 protein is CASSMGASLGTSYNEQFF. DNA for the CDR3: TGTGCCAGTAGTATGGGGGCCTCCCTGGGGACGTCCTACAATGAGCAGTTCTTC.

In its sample, this clone was seen a few times. The rearrangement links TRBV29-1 to TRBJ1-2, with 8 positions matching TRBD1. The CDR3 consists of 14 residues. V lost 3 bases to trimming and J lost 2 bases; unmatched junction nucleotides: 5. Germline CDR1 is SQVTM and CDR2 is ANQGSEA. The CDR3 bases are TGCAGCGTTGAGCTTAACAGGGGGAACTATGGCTACACCTTC. Protein sequence: CSVELNRGNYGYTF. Full variable domain (missing parts from reference TRBV29-1 and TRBJ1-2): SAVISQKPSRDICQRGTSLTIQCQVDSQVTMMFWYRQQPGQSLTLIATANQGSEATYESGFVIDKFPISRPNLTFSTLTVSNMSPEDSSIYLCSVELNRGNYGYTFGSGTRLTVV.

V usage is TRBV28 and J usage is TRBJ2-3; 10 bases line up with TRBD1. The CDR3 is made up of 16 amino acids. V was pared by 5 bases and J by 0 bases, with 5 bases of the junction left unmatched. CDR1 is MDHEN and CDR2 is SYDVKM in the germline V gene. The CDR3 here is CASSDWTGGSTDTQYF. In nucleotides, the CDR3 is TGTGCCAGCAGTGATTGGACAGGGGGAAGCACAGATACGCAGTATTTT. The full variable domain, completed using reference TRBV28 and TRBJ2-3, is DVKVTQSSRYLVKRTGEKVFLECVQDMDHENMFWYRQDPGLGLRLIYFSYDVKMKEKGDIPEGYSVSREKKERFSLILESASTNQTSMYLCASSDWTGGSTDTQYFGPGTRLTVL.